This TCR beta chain originates from a study of T cell responses to AZD1222 COVID-19 vaccine. Study at large: Pooled in the analysis were second doses at about 4 or about 12 weeks.

The CDR3 is made up of 13 amino acids. Trimming removed 6 bases at V and 2 bases at J, with 10 bases between. Germline values: CDR1 MNHEY, CDR2 SMNVEV (reference sequence). On this clone itself: The target antigen is unknown.

Clones were sequenced by immunoSEQ multiplex PCR, and TCRdb holds only the in-frame ones, with some missing. The data hold under 170,000 clones, with 94% observed a single time. Notes on the study in general: Among spike-specific TCRs, nearly half reportedly target unmutated variant regions. The donor cohort was predominantly white British with a female majority, and clonal diversity may have been underestimated. Following two doses of AZD1222, Spike-specific TCR breadth and depth rose.

This TCR came from an adult in good health. Sequenced material: peripheral blood, taken on day 0 of AZD1222 vaccination. The chain employs TRBV27 and TRBJ1-2; D unclear. CDR3 sequence reads: CASSTSLNYGYTF. The CDR3 bases are TGTGCCAGCAGCACGAGCCTCAACTATGGCTACACCTTC.